This is a list of T cell receptor beta chains from one sample in a study of vaccination effects on CD4 cells after COVID-19. No cognate antigen is known for these TCRs. This table comes from immunoSEQ multiplex PCR, and its TCRdb copy is limited to in-frame clones, with some not included. Of tens of thousands of clones in the sample, roughly 73% were seen once. This material consisted of CD4+ T cells from PBMCs cultured with HCoV-NL63 spike peptides, taken before COVID-19 vaccination. The source of these receptors is a human donor who received a COVID-19 vaccine. CDR3s include the opening cysteine and the closing phenylalanine or tryptophan. The D gene is left open where the match is weak. Some rows mark clone size as missing; the rest say once, few, many or name a class of expanded clone.

TRBV6-1	TRBJ1-5	.	TRBD1	CASSEFGPGGAGQPQHF	TGTGCCAGCAGTGAATTTGGACCAGGGGGAGCGGGTCAGCCCCAGCATTTT
TRBV7-9	TRBJ1-6	few	TRBD1	CASSAGQGGKSPLHF	TGTGCCAGCAGCGCCGGACAGGGGGGGAAATCACCCCTCCACTTT
TRBV19	TRBJ2-2	.	TRBD1	CASSGTGIGTGELFF	TGTGCCAGTAGTGGGACAGGGATTGGGACCGGGGAGCTGTTTTTT
TRBV5-8	TRBJ2-3	.	.	CASSLPRGADTQYF	TGTGCCAGCAGCTTGCCCAGGGGTGCAGATACGCAGTATTTT
TRBV28	TRBJ1-6	.	.	CASSTTVYNSPLHF	TGTGCCAGCAGTACGACGGTTTATAATTCACCCCTCCACTTT
TRBV27	TRBJ2-7	.	.	CASRLRDTSYEQYF	TGTGCCAGTCGGCTTAGGGACACCTCCTACGAGCAGTACTTC
TRBV9	TRBJ2-2	.	.	CASSVGLGAMNTGELFF	TGTGCCAGCAGCGTAGGGCTGGGGGCAATGAACACCGGGGAGCTGTTTTTT
TRBV14	TRBJ1-1	.	.	CASSQISWEATEAFF	TGTGCCAGCAGCCAGATATCATGGGAGGCCACTGAAGCTTTCTTT
TRBV30	TRBJ1-3	.	.	CAWSVGGARLSGNTIYF	TGTGCCTGGAGTGTTGGGGGGGCTAGGCTCTCTGGAAACACCATATATTTT
TRBV12-3/TRBV12-4	TRBJ2-7	.	.	CASSLSTTTEQYF	TGTGCCAGCAGTCTGTCGACTACAACCGAGCAGTACTTC
TRBV30	TRBJ1-2	.	TRBD1	CAWSVRTGTFYGYTF	TGTGCCTGGAGTGTAAGGACAGGAACGTTCTATGGCTACACCTTC
TRBV7-8	TRBJ2-7	.	TRBD2	CASSPPGLAGEGHYF	TGTGCCAGCAGCCCGCCGGGACTAGCGGGAGAGGGGCATTACTTC
TRBV9	TRBJ2-1	.	.	CASSVTGTYYHEQFF	TGTGCCAGCAGCGTCACCGGGACTTATTACCATGAGCAGTTCTTC
TRBV18	TRBJ1-3	once	.	CASSPPGGQNDGNTIYF	TGTGCCAGCTCACCACCGGGTGGGCAGAACGACGGAAACACCATATATTTT
TRBV27	TRBJ2-7	.	TRBD2	CASSLEGGPPHEQYF	TGTGCCAGCAGTTTAGAGGGAGGGCCTCCCCACGAGCAGTACTTC
TRBV4-2	TRBJ2-2	.	TRBD1	CASSRSTGEGNTGELFF	TGTGCCAGCAGCCGCAGCACAGGGGAAGGAAACACCGGGGAGCTGTTTTTT
TRBV2	TRBJ1-5	.	.	CASSLKDGNQPQHF	TGTGCCAGCAGCCTTAAGGACGGAAATCAGCCCCAGCATTTT
TRBV5-4	TRBJ2-5	.	TRBD2	CASSPTGLAEETQYF	TGTGCCAGCAGCCCCACCGGACTAGCGGAAGAGACCCAGTACTTC
TRBV19	TRBJ1-5	.	TRBD1	CASRGQGGDQPQHF	TGTGCCAGTAGGGGCCAGGGGGGCGATCAGCCCCAGCATTTT
TRBV7-9	TRBJ1-2	.	.	CASSLGGSTYGYTF	TGTGCCAGCAGCTTGGGCGGGTCGACGTATGGCTACACCTTC
TRBV6-6	TRBJ1-1	.	.	CASNHLSQENTEAFF	TGTGCCAGCAACCACCTCTCCCAGGAAAACACTGAAGCTTTCTTT
TRBV6-5	TRBJ1-2	.	.	CASMTDSYGYTF	TGTGCCAGCATGACAGATAGCTATGGCTACACCTTC
TRBV4-3	TRBJ2-4	.	.	CASSHTSGQKIQYF	TGCGCCAGCAGCCATACTTCGGGACAAAAAATTCAGTACTTC
TRBV6-6	TRBJ1-1	once	.	CASSRSGEGGTEAFF	TGTGCCAGCAGTCGATCAGGGGAAGGCGGCACTGAAGCTTTCTTT